Included here is one T cell receptor beta chain sequence, with context. The antigen is not known. Stem cell-like memory, regulatory, central memory and naive CD4+ cells were sorted via CD45RO/CCR7/CD25/CD127/CD95/CD27. The purity of all sorted populations exceeded 98%. This entry belongs to a study of beta chain features in type 1 diabetes. Regarding the study as a whole: Moderate but significant shortening of TCRB CDR3s was recorded in all four CD4+ subsets from Type 1 diabetes patients.

The CDR3 is 14 amino acids. The ends were cut back, 2 bases at V and 0 bases at J, with 8 bases in the middle. CDR1 is SEHNR and CDR2 is FQNEAQ in the germline V gene (reference sequence). As every portion of the isolated RNA was reverse transcribed, the sequencing read expressed TCRB transcripts. Assay: immunoSEQ multiplex PCR; the TCRdb copy retains only in-frame clones and omits some. The data show about 650,000 clones, around 11% seen once. Sequencing used naive CD4+ T cells from blood. The origin of this receptor is a young man with type 1 diabetes. The chain is built from TRBV7-9 and TRBJ2-7; D gene uncertain. CDR3 nucleotides: TGTGCCAGCAGCTTATATCTGTCCTCCTACGAGCAGTACTTC. It is translated as CASSLYLSSYEQYF.